This TCR beta chain was profiled in a study of CD8 T cells in ankylosing spondylitis. General observations from the study: In peripheral blood, disease-linked CD8+ clones occurred at relatively low frequencies. Reportedly, disease-linked clones are significantly enriched in ankylosing spondylitis patients' matched synovial fluid. Blood from ankylosing spondylitis patients appeared to carry a characteristic roughly eight-variant TCR beta motif.

Germline V gives CDR1 SGHVS, CDR2 FNYEAQ. J was trimmed by 15 bases and V by 5 bases; bases with no gene match: 25. This CDR3 has 19 residues. Each TCR beta library was made by quantitative 5'-RACE that incorporated molecular barcodes. TCRdb reanalysed the 5' RACE reads using MiXCR and keeps one entry per CDR3 protein. The table records around 160,000 distinct CDR3 sequences, roughly 12% of them present only once. Note on this clonotype: Its specificity is not known.

Sequenced input: blood, either unsorted or a sorted T cell fraction (not recorded which). The clonotype originates from a male donor with ankylosing spondylitis or in good health (not recorded which). This sequence joins TRBV7-6 and TRBJ2-1, with 13 bases that match TRBD2. CDR3 in DNA: TGTGCCAGCAGCCCGTCCCGGGACAGATTTCGGGGACTAGCGGGATTGGGGTTCTTC. Translation gives CASSPSRDRFRGLAGLGFF. The full variable domain, with the rest looked up from reference TRBV7-6 and TRBJ2-1, is GAGVSQSPRYKVTKRGQDVALRCDPISGHVSLYWYRQALGQGPEFLTYFNYEAQQDKSGLPNDRFSAERPEGSISTLTIQRTEQRDSAMYRCASSPSRDRFRGLAGLGFFGPGTRLTVL.